The next 28 T cell receptor beta chains were all read from a single sample in a study of spatial heterogeneity in lung cancer. Time point defined: sample taken at primary tumor resection. For these TCRs, the target antigens are not known. Overall study results and limits: How many expanded intratumoral alpha and beta TCRs were present tracked the tumor mutation count, which was a count of nonsynonymous mutations.

TCRdb re-derived calls from the 5' RACE reads in MiXCR, one entry per CDR3 protein. The profile shows 15,000 to 20,000 distinct CDR3 sequences, 6% to 6.5% of them singletons. The specimen comprised lung tumor tissue, sampled at surgery. The receptors here all came from a male donor with early-stage non-small cell lung cancer.

This clonotype is medium-sized within its sample. Since it is a stray read in a library aimed at alpha chains, this beta chain has a size that is not meaningful. The rearrangement joins TRBV7-2 to TRBJ1-5; possibly TRBD1 for D (5 bases). Trimming cost V 1 base and J 3 bases, with 10 bases left between them. The CDR3 contains 15 residues. Germline V gene data show CDR1 as SGHTA and CDR2 as FQGNSA. The CDR3 bases are TGTGCCAGCAGCTTAGAAGGCAGGGCCAATCAGCCCCAGCATTTT. Its translation: CASSLEGRANQPQHF.

Regarding this clonotype: For a library built for alpha chains, this beta chain is a stray read; little rests on its size. The chain uses TRBV6-1 and TRBJ2-3; D is unclear. The CDR3 spans 15 residues. The germline CDR1 and CDR2 sequences are MNHNS and SASEGT. V gave up 6 bases and J gave up 0 bases, with 13 bases separating them. CDR3 nucleotide sequence: TGTGCCAGCAGCGTACTCCCAACTAGCACAGATACGCAGTATTTT. Residues: CASSVLPTSTDTQYF.

This clonotype was seen ten or more times. This beta chain was picked up by a library intended for alpha chains and is off target, so its count carries little meaning. DNA for the CDR3: TGTGCCAGCAGCTTAGACCTTGCAGGGTTACACGAGCAGTACTTC. This sequence encodes CASSLDLAGLHEQYF. The V gene is TRBV7-9, the J gene TRBJ2-7, with D possibly TRBD1 on 5 matching bases. Trimming shortened V by 1 base and J by 5 bases, and 15 bases separated the two germline ends. This CDR3 has 15 residues. The germline V gene encodes CDR1 SEHNR and CDR2 FQNEAQ (reference sequence). Complete variable domain (other parts from reference TRBV7-9 and TRBJ2-7): DTGVSQNPRHKITKRGQNVTFRCDPISEHNRLYWYRQTLGQGPEFLTYFQNEAQLEKSRLLSDRFSAERPKGSFSTLEIQRTEQGDSAMYLCASSLDLAGLHEQYFGPGTRLTVT.

This clonotype occurred many times. For a library built for alpha chains, this beta chain is a stray read; little rests on its size. The V and J genes are TRBV6-4 and TRBJ2-2; D remains unclear. V dropped 2 bases and J dropped 1 base, with 5 bases sitting between them. The CDR3 spans 14 residues. Per the germline V gene, CDR1 is MRHNA and CDR2 is SNTAGT. In DNA form, the CDR3 reads TGTGCCAGCAGTGACAACGAGAACACCGGGGAGCTGTTTTTT. It yields the protein CASSDNENTGELFF.

This clonotype was seen many times. This beta chain appears as a stray read in a library generated for alpha chains; its size is not informative. The gene calls are TRBV27 and TRBJ2-3; D is ambiguous. The V gene's germline CDR1 is MNHEY and CDR2 SMNVEV (reference sequence). The CDR3 runs to 15 residues. V dropped 10 bases and J dropped 0 bases, with 17 bases sitting between them. CDR3 amino acids: CATTRYALSTDTQYF. The CDR3 DNA reads TGTGCCACCACACGATACGCGTTGAGCACAGATACGCAGTATTTT.

This clonotype was counted ten times or more. This beta chain lies outside the target of a library built for alpha chains; its clone size means little. This chain joins TRBV20-1 and TRBJ2-1, with TRBD2 matching over 11 bases. Losses at the gene ends were 4 bases for V and 4 bases for J; bases not matched to a gene: 6. This CDR3 region has 15 residues. The germline V gene encodes CDR1 DFQATT and CDR2 SNEGSKA (reference sequence). This CDR3 is CSATPGTSGYNEQFF. Here the CDR3 DNA reads TGCAGTGCTACCCCCGGGACTAGCGGTTACAATGAGCAGTTCTTC.

This clonotype was seen ten or more times. The size of this beta chain means little, since it is a stray read in a library made for alpha chains. The gene calls are TRBV11-2 and TRBJ2-1; D might be TRBD2 (5 bases). The germline V gene encodes CDR1 SGHAT and CDR2 FQNNGV. V lost 3 bases to trimming and J lost 8 bases, with 14 bases between them. CDR3 length equals 14 residues. CDR3 protein: CASSLSVLGDEQFF. The CDR3 DNA is TGTGCCAGCAGCTTGTCGGTTCTCGGGGATGAGCAGTTCTTC. Drawing the rest from reference TRBV11-2 and TRBJ2-1, the complete variable domain is EAGVAQSPRYKIIEKRQSVAFWCNPISGHATLYWYQQILGQGPKLLIQFQNNGVVDDSQLPKDRFSAERLKGVDSTLKIQPAKLEDSAVYLCASSLSVLGDEQFFGPGTRLTVL.

In this sample, this clonotype turned up many times. The junction and the germline gene differ at one end; a read error may be behind it. This beta chain is a stray read from a library made for alpha chains; its abundance is not meaningful. The chain is built from TRBV7-2 and TRBJ1-3; TRBD1 might be the D (6 bases). Germline loops: CDR1 SGHTA, CDR2 FQGNSA. The CDR3 spans 13 residues. The CDR3 protein is CASSPTGLGHPHF. The CDR3 DNA reads TGTGCCAGCAGCCCCACGGGGCTGGGACATCCCCATTTT.

In this sample, this clonotype turned up a few times. The library was prepared for alpha chains; this beta chain is a stray read, so its frequency means little. V gene TRBV20-1 combines with J gene TRBJ2-1; 10 bases map to TRBD2. The length of the CDR3 is 16 residues. The germline V gene has CDR1 DFQATT and CDR2 SNEGSKA (reference sequence). V lost 3 bases, J lost 2 bases, and 7 bases stayed unmatched. The CDR3 sequence: CSARGLAGDPYNEQFF. CDR3 nucleotides: TGCAGTGCTAGGGGTCTAGCGGGAGACCCCTACAATGAGCAGTTCTTC.

In this sample, this clonotype turned up many times. Because the library targeted alpha chains, this beta chain is an off-target read whose size means little. This chain uses TRBV28 with TRBJ2-7; D is possibly TRBD1 or TRBD2 (5 bases each). CDR1 is MDHEN, CDR2 SYDVKM, per germline. V was clipped by 3 bases and J by 3 bases, with 9 bases between them. CDR3 length: 13 residues. DNA for the CDR3: TGTGCCAGCAGTTTCGGGGCAGACTACGAGCAGTACTTC. It encodes CASSFGADYEQYF.

This clonotype was seen ten or more times. Found in a library prepared for alpha chains, this beta chain is an off-target read, and its abundance has little meaning. V gene TRBV7-2 combines with J gene TRBJ2-5, with D perhaps matching TRBD1 (6 bases). Germline CDR1 is SGHTA and CDR2 is FQGNSA. Trimming took 1 base from V and 5 from J, leaving 14 bases between them. CDR3 length: 15 residues. This CDR3 is CASSLGSGAIETQYF. For the CDR3, the DNA is TGTGCCAGCAGCTTAGGTTCAGGGGCGATTGAGACCCAGTACTTC.

There are many counts of this clonotype. For a library built for alpha chains, this beta chain is a stray read; little rests on its size. The chain links TRBV27 to TRBJ2-7; the D gene is possibly TRBD2 (5 bases). This CDR3 has 15 residues. V was shortened by 0 bases and J by 2 bases, with 11 bases between the two germline ends. CDR1 is MNHEY and CDR2 is SMNVEV in the germline V gene (reference sequence). CDR3 residues: CASSLSTGVAYEQYF. The CDR3, as DNA: TGTGCCAGCAGTTTATCGACCGGGGTGGCCTACGAGCAGTACTTC.

There are many counts of this clonotype. This beta chain turned up in a library designed for alpha chains; as an off-target read, its abundance says little. The V and J genes are TRBV11-3 and TRBJ2-2; D is perhaps TRBD2 (5 bases). V lost 4 bases to trimming and J lost 2 bases, with 23 bases between them. Germline CDR1 reads SGHNT; CDR2 reads YENEEA. The CDR3 length is 19 residues. The CDR3 loop reads CASSSRTGSGLENTGELFF. The DNA for the CDR3 is TGTGCCAGCAGCTCCAGGACTGGCTCAGGCTTGGAAAACACCGGGGAGCTGTTTTTT.

There are many counts of this clonotype. This beta chain turned up in a library designed for alpha chains; as an off-target read, its abundance says little. The V and J genes are TRBV12-3 or TRBV12-4 and TRBJ2-2; D uncertain. The V end was cut by 6 bases, the J end by 8 bases, with 10 bases between. This CDR3 is built from 12 residues. CDR3 loop: CASRFKGGELFF. The CDR3 nucleotides read TGTGCCAGCAGATTTAAGGGAGGGGAGCTGTTTTTT.

This clonotype was observed at least ten times. This beta chain is an off-target read within a library intended for alpha chains, so its frequency means little. The rearrangement links TRBV5-1 to TRBJ2-5, with a weak D call TRBD2 (5 bases). Trimming stripped 4 bases from V and 6 bases from J, with 19 bases between. The CDR3 runs to 15 residues. The germline V gene has CDR1 SGHRS and CDR2 YFSETQ. The CDR3 protein is CASSVALGMEKTQYF. The CDR3 nucleotides read TGCGCCAGCAGCGTGGCACTAGGGATGGAAAAGACCCAGTACTTC.

This clonotype has at least ten counts. As an off-target read in a library built for alpha chains, this beta chain has a frequency of little significance. The chain is built from TRBV21-1 and TRBJ2-5. TRBV21-1 is recorded as a pseudogene. The CDR3 spans 11 residues. The CDR3 DNA is TGTGCCAGCGGCCCCCAAGAGACCCAGTACTTC. Its protein product is CASGPQETQYF.

This clonotype came up many times. Because this beta chain is a stray read in a library intended to capture alpha chains, its abundance should not be given much weight. The chain joins TRBV7-6 to TRBJ2-3, with 7 bases identical to TRBD2. With 0 bases clipped from V and 8 bases from J, the junction kept 2 bases outside the gene matches. The CDR3 consists of 13 residues. Germline CDR1 is SGHVS and CDR2 is FNYEAQ. CDR3 protein: CASSLASSGTQYF. The CDR3 DNA sequence: TGTGCCAGCAGCTTAGCCTCTAGCGGTACGCAGTATTTT.

This clonotype was seen more than once but under ten times. This beta chain is off target for a library built for alpha chains, so its abundance means little. This chain connects TRBV5-1 to TRBJ2-4, with 12 bases fitting TRBD2. CDR1 is SGHRS, CDR2 YFSETQ, per germline. Losses at the gene ends were 0 bases for V and 13 bases for J; bases not matched to a gene: 14. The CDR3 totals 17 residues. This CDR3 reads CASSLAGTSGPQRAQYF. Here the CDR3 DNA reads TGCGCCAGCAGCTTGGCCGGGACTAGCGGGCCCCAGAGGGCACAGTACTTC.

By sample fraction, this clonotype is medium-sized. Found in a library prepared for alpha chains, this beta chain is an off-target read, and its abundance has little meaning. V usage is TRBV4-3 and J usage is TRBJ2-1; TRBD2 matches 9 bases. The trim removed 1 base at V and 7 bases at J, leaving 11 bases unmatched. This CDR3 spans 17 amino acids. Germline assignment: CDR1 LGHNA and CDR2 YSLEER. This CDR3 is CASSQVLGGGAQNEQFF. In nucleotides, the CDR3 is TGCGCCAGCAGCCAAGTATTGGGCGGGGGGGCCCAGAATGAGCAGTTCTTC.

This clonotype was picked up many times. The library was prepared for alpha chains; this beta chain is a stray read, so its frequency means little. The chain links TRBV12-3 or TRBV12-4 to TRBJ1-3; 9 nucleotides line up with TRBD1. The CDR3 runs to 16 residues. V lost 6 bases, J lost 0 bases, and 6 bases stayed unmatched. The CDR3 bases are TGTGCCAGCAGGTATCAACAGGGGGCCTCTGGAAACACCATATATTTT. Its translation: CASRYQQGASGNTIYF.

At least ten counts were recorded for this clonotype. In a library made to pick up alpha chains, this beta chain is a stray read with a size that means little. The chain couples TRBV4-3 to TRBJ2-2, with 10 nucleotides matching TRBD1. The CDR3 loop spans 15 amino acids. J lost 4 bases, V lost 3 bases, and 2 bases had no gene match. Germline CDR1 and CDR2: LGHNA and YSLEER. The DNA for the CDR3 is TGCGCCAGCAGCCAGGGACAGGGGAGCACCGGGGAGCTGTTTTTT. It translates to CASSQGQGSTGELFF.

This clonotype showed up many times. This beta chain was picked up by a library intended for alpha chains and is off target, so its count carries little meaning. This sequence joins TRBV7-8 and TRBJ2-5; 10 nucleotides agree with TRBD2. Germline V gene data show CDR1 as SGHVS and CDR2 as FQNEAQ. V shed 1 base and J 0 bases; nucleotides not matched to a gene: 2. The CDR3 has 16 residues. The DNA of the CDR3 is TGTGCCAGCAGCTTAGAAGGACTAGCGGACCAAGAGACCCAGTACTTC. This encodes CASSLEGLADQETQYF.

In its sample, this clonotype was seen many times. This beta chain was picked up by a library intended for alpha chains and is off target, so its count carries little meaning. The chain links TRBV24-1 to TRBJ1-2, with D possibly matching TRBD1 (5 bases). This CDR3 comprises 16 residues. The germline gives CDR1 KGHDR, CDR2 SFDVKD. V shed 9 bases and J shed 4 bases, with 23 bases lying between them. DNA of the CDR3: TGTGCCACCCAACCGGGACCTCTTCTCGGCGGCTATGGCTACACCTTC. This codes for CATQPGPLLGGYGYTF.

This clonotype was recorded at least ten times. This beta chain slipped into a library made for alpha chains as a stray read, so its size is not meaningful. The chain couples TRBV11-2 to TRBJ1-3; TRBD1 agrees at 7 bases. Germline lookup yields CDR1 SGHAT and CDR2 FQNNGV. The CDR3 contains 13 residues. Unmatched junction bases numbered 3, after V lost 3 bases and J lost 7 bases. CDR3 residues: CASSLDRTNTIYF. Written as DNA, the CDR3 is TGTGCCAGCAGCTTGGACAGGACCAACACCATATATTTT.

In its sample, this clonotype was seen many times. Since it is a stray read in a library aimed at alpha chains, this beta chain has a size that is not meaningful. The V gene is TRBV20-1, the J gene TRBJ1-5; D is undetermined. The V end lost 2 bases, the J end lost 3 bases, and 11 bases lay between the germline ends. The length of the CDR3 is 14 residues. In germline, CDR1 is DFQATT, CDR2 SNEGSKA (reference sequence). CDR3 region: CSARSRRNNQPQHF. The CDR3 coding sequence is TGCAGTGCTAGATCCCGGAGGAACAATCAGCCCCAGCATTTT.

This clonotype was recorded many times. Found in a library prepared for alpha chains, this beta chain is an off-target read, and its abundance has little meaning. This chain joins TRBV10-3 and TRBJ2-1; 7 bases fit TRBD2. Germline assignment: CDR1 ENHRY and CDR2 SYGVKD. The CDR3 spans 15 residues. V dropped 10 bases and J dropped 7; count of bases not matched to a gene: 16. The CDR3: CASGGGGSRGNEQFF. Written as DNA, the CDR3 is TGTGCCAGCGGCGGAGGCGGGAGTCGCGGAAATGAGCAGTTCTTC.

This clonotype was detected many times. This beta chain lies outside the target of a library built for alpha chains; its clone size means little. The chain combines TRBV9 with TRBJ2-1; no clear D gene. V was pared by 3 bases and J by 7 bases, with 8 bases between. CDR3 length: 12 residues. Germline-derived CDR1 and CDR2 are SGDLS and YYNGEE. DNA of the CDR3: TGTGCCAGCAGCGCCACCCTGAATGAGCAGTTCTTC. It encodes CASSATLNEQFF. Together with reference TRBV9 and TRBJ2-1, the CDR3 gives the full variable domain: DSGVTQTPKHLITATGQRVTLRCSPRSGDLSVYWYQQSLDQGLQFLIQYYNGEERAKGNILERFSAQQFPDLHSELNLSSLELGDSALYFCASSATLNEQFFGPGTRLTVL.

This clonotype was detected many times. This beta chain came through as a stray read in a library set up for alpha chains, and its size says little. The genes are TRBV11-2 and TRBJ2-5; D unclear. CDR3 length equals 14 residues. Per the germline V gene, CDR1 is SGHAT and CDR2 is FQNNGV. Trimming removed 1 base at V and 2 bases at J, with 8 bases between. The CDR3 region has the DNA TGTGCCAGCAGCTTAGTTGGCCGGCAAGAGACCCAGTACTTC. Translation gives CASSLVGRQETQYF.